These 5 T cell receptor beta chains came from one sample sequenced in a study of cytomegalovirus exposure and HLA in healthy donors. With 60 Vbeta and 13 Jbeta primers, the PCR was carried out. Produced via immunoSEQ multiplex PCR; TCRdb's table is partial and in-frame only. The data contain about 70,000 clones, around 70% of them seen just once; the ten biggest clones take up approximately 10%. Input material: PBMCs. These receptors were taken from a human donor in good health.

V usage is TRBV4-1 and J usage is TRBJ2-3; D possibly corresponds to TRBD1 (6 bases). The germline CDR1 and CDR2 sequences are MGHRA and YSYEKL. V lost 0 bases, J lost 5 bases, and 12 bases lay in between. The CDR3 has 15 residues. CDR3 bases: TGCGCCAGCAGCCAAGAGAACAGGGCTATAGATACGCAGTATTTT. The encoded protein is CASSQENRAIDTQYF.

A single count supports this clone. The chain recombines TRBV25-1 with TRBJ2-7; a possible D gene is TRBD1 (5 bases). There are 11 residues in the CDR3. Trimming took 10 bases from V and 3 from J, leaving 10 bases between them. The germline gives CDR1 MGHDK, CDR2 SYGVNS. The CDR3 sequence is CATGRVYEQYF. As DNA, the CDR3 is TGTGCCACGGGCAGGGTCTACGAGCAGTACTTC.

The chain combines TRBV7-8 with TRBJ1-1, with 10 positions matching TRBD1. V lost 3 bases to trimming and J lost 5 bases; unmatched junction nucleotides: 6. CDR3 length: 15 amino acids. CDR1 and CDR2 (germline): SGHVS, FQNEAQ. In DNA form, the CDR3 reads TGTGCCAGCAGCTTCTTCGGGACAGGGGAGACTGAAGCTTTCTTT. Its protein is CASSFFGTGETEAFF.

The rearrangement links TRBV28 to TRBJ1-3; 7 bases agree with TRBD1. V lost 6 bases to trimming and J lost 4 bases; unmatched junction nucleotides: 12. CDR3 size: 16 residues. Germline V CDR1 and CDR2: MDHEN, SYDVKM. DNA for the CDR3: TGTGCCAGCAGGACTCCTACAGGGGTAGGCGGAAACACCATATATTTT. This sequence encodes CASRTPTGVGGNTIYF. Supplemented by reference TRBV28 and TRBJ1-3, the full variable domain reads DVKVTQSSRYLVKRTGEKVFLECVQDMDHENMFWYRQDPGLGLRLIYFSYDVKMKEKGDIPEGYSVSREKKERFSLILESASTNQTSMYLCASRTPTGVGGNTIYFGEGSWLTVV.

The DNA for the CDR3 is TGTGCCAGCAGTGACAGGGGGCTACAGCCCCAGCATTTT. This encodes CASSDRGLQPQHF. The chain employs TRBV2 and TRBJ1-5; 8 bases line up with TRBD1. Trimming at V came to 3 bases and at J to 7 bases, leaving 2 bases not matched to a gene. This CDR3 is built from 13 residues. Germline V gene data show CDR1 as SNHLY and CDR2 as FYNNEI.